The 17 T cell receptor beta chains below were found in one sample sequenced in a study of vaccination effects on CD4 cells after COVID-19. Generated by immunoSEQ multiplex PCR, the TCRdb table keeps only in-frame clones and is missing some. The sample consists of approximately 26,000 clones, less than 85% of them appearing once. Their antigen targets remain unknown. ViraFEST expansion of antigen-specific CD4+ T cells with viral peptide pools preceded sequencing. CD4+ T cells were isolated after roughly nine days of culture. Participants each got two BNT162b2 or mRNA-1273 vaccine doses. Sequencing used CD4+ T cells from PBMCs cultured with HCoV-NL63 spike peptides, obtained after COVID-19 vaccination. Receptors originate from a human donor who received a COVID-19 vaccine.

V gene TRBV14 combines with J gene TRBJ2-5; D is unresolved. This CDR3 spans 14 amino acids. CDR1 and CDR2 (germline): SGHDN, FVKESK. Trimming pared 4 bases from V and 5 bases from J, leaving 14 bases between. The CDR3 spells CASSLASLEETQYF. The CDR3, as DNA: TGTGCCAGCAGCCTAGCAAGTTTAGAGGAGACCCAGTACTTC.

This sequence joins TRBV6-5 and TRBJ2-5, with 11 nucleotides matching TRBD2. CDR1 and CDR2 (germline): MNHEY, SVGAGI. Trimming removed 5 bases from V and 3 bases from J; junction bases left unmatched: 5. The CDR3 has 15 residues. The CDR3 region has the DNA TGTGCCAGCAGTCGTAGCGGGGGGGCCAAAGAGACCCAGTACTTC. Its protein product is CASSRSGGAKETQYF.

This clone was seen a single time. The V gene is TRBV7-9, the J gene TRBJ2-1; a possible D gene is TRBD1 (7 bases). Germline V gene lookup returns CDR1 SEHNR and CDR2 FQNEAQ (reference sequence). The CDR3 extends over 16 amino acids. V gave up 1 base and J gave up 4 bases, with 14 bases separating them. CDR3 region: CASSLGGGGKYNEQFF. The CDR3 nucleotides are TGTGCCAGCAGCTTAGGTGGAGGGGGCAAATACAATGAGCAGTTCTTC. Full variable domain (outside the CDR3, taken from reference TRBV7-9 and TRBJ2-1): DTGVSQNPRHKITKRGQNVTFRCDPISEHNRLYWYRQTLGQGPEFLTYFQNEAQLEKSRLLSDRFSAERPKGSFSTLEIQRTEQGDSAMYLCASSLGGGGKYNEQFFGPGTRLTVL.

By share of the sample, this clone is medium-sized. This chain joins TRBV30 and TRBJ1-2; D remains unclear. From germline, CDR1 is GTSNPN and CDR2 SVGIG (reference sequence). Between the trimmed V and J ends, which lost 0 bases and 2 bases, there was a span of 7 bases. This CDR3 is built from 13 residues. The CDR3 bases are TGTGCCTGGAGTGTAAGTCAGAACTATGGCTACACCTTC. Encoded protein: CAWSVSQNYGYTF.

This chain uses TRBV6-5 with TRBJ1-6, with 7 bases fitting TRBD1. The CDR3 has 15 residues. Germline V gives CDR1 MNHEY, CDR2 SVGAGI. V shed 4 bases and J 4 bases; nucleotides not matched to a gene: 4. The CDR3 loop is CASSLQGPYNSPLHF. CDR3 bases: TGTGCCAGCAGTTTACAGGGGCCATATAATTCACCCCTCCACTTT.

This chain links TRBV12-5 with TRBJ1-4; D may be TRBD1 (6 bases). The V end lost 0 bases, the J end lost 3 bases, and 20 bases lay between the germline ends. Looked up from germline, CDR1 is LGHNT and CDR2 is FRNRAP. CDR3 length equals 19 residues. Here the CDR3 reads CASGLVRTAPRSANEKLFF. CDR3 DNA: TGTGCTAGTGGTTTGGTTCGGACAGCCCCTCGTTCGGCTAATGAAAAACTGTTTTTT.

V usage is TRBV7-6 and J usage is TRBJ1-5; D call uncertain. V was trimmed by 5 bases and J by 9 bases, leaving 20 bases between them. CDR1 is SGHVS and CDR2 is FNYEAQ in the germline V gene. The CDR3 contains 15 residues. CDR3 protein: CASSLMSEGLAPQHF. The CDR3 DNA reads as TGTGCCAGCAGCCTAATGTCCGAGGGATTGGCGCCCCAGCATTTT.

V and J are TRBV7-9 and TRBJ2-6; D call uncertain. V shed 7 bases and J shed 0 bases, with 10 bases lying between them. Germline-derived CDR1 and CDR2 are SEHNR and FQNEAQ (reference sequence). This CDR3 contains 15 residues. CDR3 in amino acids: CASNGRHSGANVLTF. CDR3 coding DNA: TGTGCCAGCAATGGGCGACACTCTGGGGCCAACGTCCTGACTTTC.

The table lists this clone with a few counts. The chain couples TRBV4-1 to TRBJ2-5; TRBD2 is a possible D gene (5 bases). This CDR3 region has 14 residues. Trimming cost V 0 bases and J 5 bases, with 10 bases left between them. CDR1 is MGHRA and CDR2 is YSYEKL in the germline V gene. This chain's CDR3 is CASSQDGRRETQYF. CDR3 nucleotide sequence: TGCGCCAGCAGCCAAGATGGCAGGAGGGAGACCCAGTACTTC.

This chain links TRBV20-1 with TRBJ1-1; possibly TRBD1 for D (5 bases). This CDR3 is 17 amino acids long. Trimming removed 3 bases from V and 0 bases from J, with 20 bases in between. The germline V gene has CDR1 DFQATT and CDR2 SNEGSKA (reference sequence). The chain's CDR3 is CSASSLRQFSVNTEAFF. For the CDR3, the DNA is TGCAGTGCTAGTTCCCTCCGACAGTTTTCGGTGAACACTGAAGCTTTCTTT.

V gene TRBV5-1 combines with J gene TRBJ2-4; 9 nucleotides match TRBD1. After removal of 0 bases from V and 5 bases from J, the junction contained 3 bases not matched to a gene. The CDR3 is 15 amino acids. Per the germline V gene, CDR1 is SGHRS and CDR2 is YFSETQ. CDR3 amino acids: CASSLETGGENIQYF. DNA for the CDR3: TGCGCCAGCAGCTTGGAGACAGGGGGGGAAAACATTCAGTACTTC.

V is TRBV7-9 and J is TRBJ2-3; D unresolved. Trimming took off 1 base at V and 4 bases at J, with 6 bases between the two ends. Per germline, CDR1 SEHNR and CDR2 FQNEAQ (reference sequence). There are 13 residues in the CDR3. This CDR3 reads CASSLVAADTQYF. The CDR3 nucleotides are TGTGCCAGCAGCTTAGTTGCCGCAGATACGCAGTATTTT.

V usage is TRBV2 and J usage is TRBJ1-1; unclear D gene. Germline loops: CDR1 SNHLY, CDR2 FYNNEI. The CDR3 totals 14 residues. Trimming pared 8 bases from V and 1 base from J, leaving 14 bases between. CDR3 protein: CASRELVPNTEAFF. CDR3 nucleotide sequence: TGTGCCAGCCGGGAACTCGTTCCGAACACTGAAGCTTTCTTT. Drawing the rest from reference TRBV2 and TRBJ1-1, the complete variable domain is EPEVTQTPSHQVTQMGQEVILRCVPISNHLYFYWYRQILGQKVEFLVSFYNNEISEKSEIFDDQFSVERPDGSNFTLKIRSTKLEDSAMYFCASRELVPNTEAFFGQGTRLTVV.

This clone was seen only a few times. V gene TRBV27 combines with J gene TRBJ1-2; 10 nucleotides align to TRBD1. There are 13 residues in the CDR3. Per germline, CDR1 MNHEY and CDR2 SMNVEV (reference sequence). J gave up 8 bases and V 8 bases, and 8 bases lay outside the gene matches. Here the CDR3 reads CASSSGQGEGYTF. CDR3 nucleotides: TGTGCCAGCTCTAGTGGACAGGGGGAAGGCTACACCTTC.

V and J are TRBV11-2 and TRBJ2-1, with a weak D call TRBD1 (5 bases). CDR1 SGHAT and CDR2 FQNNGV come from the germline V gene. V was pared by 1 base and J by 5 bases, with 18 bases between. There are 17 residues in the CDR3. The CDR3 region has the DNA TGTGCCAGCAGCTTAGCGGTCAGGGTAAGGCTCGACAATGAGCAGTTCTTC. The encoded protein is CASSLAVRVRLDNEQFF.

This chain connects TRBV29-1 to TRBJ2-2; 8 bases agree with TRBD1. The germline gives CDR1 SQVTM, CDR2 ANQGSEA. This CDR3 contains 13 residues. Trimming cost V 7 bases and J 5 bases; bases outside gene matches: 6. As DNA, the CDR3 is TGCAGCGCCGGGACAGGTGGAACCGGGGAGCTGTTTTTT. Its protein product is CSAGTGGTGELFF.

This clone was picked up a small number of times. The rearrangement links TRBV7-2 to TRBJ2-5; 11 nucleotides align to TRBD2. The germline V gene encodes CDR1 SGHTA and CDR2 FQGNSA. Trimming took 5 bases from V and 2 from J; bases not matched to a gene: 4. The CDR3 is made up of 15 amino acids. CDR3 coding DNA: TGTGCCAGCAGCCCGACTAGCGGGGTTCAAGAGACCCAGTACTTC. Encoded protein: CASSPTSGVQETQYF.